This entry is about one TCR beta chain. Its matching antigen is unknown. Described treatment: 10-day PBMC culture with coronavirus spike peptide pools or control peptides (ViraFEST assay). The dates of positive PCR tests extended from March through December 2020 and came before the US Alpha, Beta and Delta variants. The data originate from a study of vaccination and CD4 T cells after COVID-19. Study context: The peptides that stimulated the cells were overlapping spike peptides from SARS-CoV-2, HCoV-NL63, HCoV-OC43 and HCoV-229E. Whole-study findings and limits: Relatively few convalescent patients were studied; early post-infection timepoints were not included.

Sequencing of cultured CD4+ T cell DNA used the Oncomine TCR Beta short-read assay. TCRdb reprocessed the PCR reads via MiXCR and lists one record per CDR3 protein. This table holds some 21,000 distinct CDR3 sequences, around 46% found once. The clonotype originates from a human donor who had recovered from COVID-19. Here the sequenced sample was CD4+ T cells from blood, cultured in vitro, taken before SARS-CoV-2 vaccination.

Here the CDR3 DNA reads TGTGCCAGCAGTTACCTCGGCGGGGGGGGAATCTACAATGAGCAGTTCTTC. As protein: CASSYLGGGGIYNEQFF. This sequence joins TRBV6-2 or TRBV6-3 and TRBJ2-1, with 9 positions matching TRBD2. The V gene's germline CDR1 is MNHEY and CDR2 SVGEGT. This CDR3 comprises 17 residues. The trim removed 2 bases at V and 3 bases at J, leaving 8 bases unmatched.